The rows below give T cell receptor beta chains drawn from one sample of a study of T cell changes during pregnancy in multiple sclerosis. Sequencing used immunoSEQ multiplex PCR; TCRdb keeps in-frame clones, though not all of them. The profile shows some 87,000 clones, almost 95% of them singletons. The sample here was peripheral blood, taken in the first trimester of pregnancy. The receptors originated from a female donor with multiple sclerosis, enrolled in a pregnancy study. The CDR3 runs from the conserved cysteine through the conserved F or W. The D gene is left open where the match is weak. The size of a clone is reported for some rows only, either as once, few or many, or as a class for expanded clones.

DNA: TGTGCCAGCAGTTTCGGACAGTCCGGCAATCAGCCCCAGCATTTT
CDR3: CASSFGQSGNQPQHF
V: TRBV28
size: few
D: .
J: TRBJ1-5

DNA: TGTGCCAGCAGCCCCCCGGGACTAGCGGGAGGGTGGTCTCCCTACGAGCAGTACTTC
CDR3: CASSPPGLAGGWSPYEQYF
V: TRBV11-2
size: .
D: TRBD2
J: TRBJ2-7

DNA: TGTGCCAGCAGCTTGCCGCCCTCCGTACTAGGGACAGGGGAAAGGGGGGAGCTGTTTTTT
CDR3: CASSLPPSVLGTGERGELFF
V: TRBV5-4
size: once
D: TRBD1
J: TRBJ2-2

DNA: TGCAGCGTTGGGGAGACAGGGAGGCAGCCCCAGCATTTT
CDR3: CSVGETGRQPQHF
V: TRBV29-1
size: .
D: TRBD1
J: TRBJ1-5

DNA: TGTGCCACCAGCAGAGGAAGAGCGGGACAATACGAGCAGTACTTC
CDR3: CATSRGRAGQYEQYF
V: TRBV15
size: .
D: .
J: TRBJ2-7

DNA: TGTGCCAGCAGTTACGGCGGGAGGAGCTCCTACAATGAGCAGTTCTTC
CDR3: CASSYGGRSSYNEQFF
V: TRBV6-6
size: .
D: TRBD2
J: TRBJ2-1

DNA: TGTGCCAGCAACCAAGAAGGGGCCGGGACTAGCGGTATTTTT
CDR3: CASNQEGAGTSGIF
V: TRBV7-8
size: .
D: TRBD2
J: TRBJ2-3

DNA: TGCGCCAGCAGCCGGGGGACTAGCGGGCCCGCTAGCACAGATACGCAGTATTTT
CDR3: CASSRGTSGPASTDTQYF
V: TRBV4-3
size: .
D: TRBD2
J: TRBJ2-3

DNA: TGTGCCAGCAGCGGACTAGCGGGGCGAGAGACCTCCTACGAGCAGTACTTC
CDR3: CASSGLAGRETSYEQYF
V: TRBV9
size: .
D: TRBD2
J: TRBJ2-7

DNA: TGTGCCAGCAGTTTATCGATAAATGGGTGGCAGGGAAATGAGCAGTTCTTC
CDR3: CASSLSINGWQGNEQFF
V: TRBV27
size: .
D: .
J: TRBJ2-1

DNA: TGTGCCATCAGCAGCGGGACGACGGATACGCAGTATTTT
CDR3: CAISSGTTDTQYF
V: TRBV10-3
size: .
D: TRBD2
J: TRBJ2-3

DNA: TGTGCCTGGCAGGGTAACTATGGCTACACCTTC
CDR3: CAWQGNYGYTF
V: TRBV30
size: .
D: .
J: TRBJ1-2

DNA: TGTGCCAGCAGCGTAGCGGGGAAGAACACTGAAGCTTTCTTT
CDR3: CASSVAGKNTEAFF
V: TRBV9
size: .
D: .
J: TRBJ1-1

DNA: TGCGCCAGCAGCCAAGACCCCTCCCTACAGGGCATCTCTGGAAACACCATATATTTT
CDR3: CASSQDPSLQGISGNTIYF
V: TRBV4-1
size: .
D: .
J: TRBJ1-3

DNA: TGCGCCAGCAGCTTGGAACAGATTACAGGGGCCAACGTCCTGACTTTC
CDR3: CASSLEQITGANVLTF
V: TRBV5-1
size: .
D: .
J: TRBJ2-6

DNA: TGTGCCAGCAGCTTAGGTCAGGGAACCACAGATACGCAGTATTTT
CDR3: CASSLGQGTTDTQYF
V: TRBV7-8
size: .
D: .
J: TRBJ2-3